Listed here is a single T cell receptor beta chain. The sample is drawn from a study of T cell changes during pregnancy in multiple sclerosis. Profiling relied on immunoSEQ multiplex PCR, and the TCRdb table lists in-frame clones only, not all of them. The profile covers fewer than 35,000 clones, with roughly 91% appearing a single time and approximately 0.39% taken by the ten largest. The V gene end was trimmed by 1 base and the J gene end by 4 bases; junction bases not matched to a gene: 1. This CDR3 is 16 amino acids long. CDR1 and CDR2 (germline): MNHNS, SASEGT. The chain has TRBV6-1 and TRBJ2-1, with 13 bases lining up with TRBD2. The sequence was collected from a female donor with multiple sclerosis, enrolled in a pregnancy study. The specimen was CD4+ T cells from peripheral blood mononuclear cells, collected after pregnancy. CDR3: CASSEGLAGGYNEQFF. The CDR3 DNA is TGTGCCAGCAGTGAAGGACTAGCGGGAGGATACAATGAGCAGTTCTTC.